This T cell receptor beta chain came from a study of blood T cell repertoires in COVID-19. Study-level background: The study drew acute and convalescent COVID-19 samples from the United States, Italy and Spain. From T cells, B-cell-depleted T cells, or PBMCs came the material, which was cDNA or gDNA.

As originally analysed: Estimates of nucleated cell counts were drawn from the amplification of reference gene primers. TCRdb's copy holds only in-frame clones and misses some; the assay was immunoSEQ multiplex PCR. That table gives V, J and clone size, and the DNA gave D and trimming. The sample gives about 56,000 clones, roughly 80% of which show up once; 13% is in the top ten. Germline values: CDR1 SGHNT, CDR2 YENEEA. This CDR3 is 16 amino acids long. The V and J ends lost 5 bases and 0 bases, in that order; junction bases with no gene match: 4. V is TRBV11-3 and J is TRBJ2-7, with TRBD2 identical over 13 bases. The sequence was obtained from a woman of 80 years or more with acute or convalescent COVID-19. Sequenced: peripheral blood. In nucleotides, the CDR3 is TGTGCCAGCAGCCTCCGGACTAGCGGGGGCTCCTACGAGCAGTACTTC. Protein sequence: CASSLRTSGGSYEQYF.